These 25 T cell receptor beta chains originate from one sample sequenced in a study of CD8+ T cells in alopecia areata. Once RNA had been extracted, it was reverse transcribed into cDNA to act as the sequencing template. Profiling relied on immunoSEQ multiplex PCR, and the TCRdb table lists in-frame clones only, not all of them. The sample lists 90,000 to 150,000 clones, about 61% occurring once. Treatment given: oral pan-JAK inhibitor, 5-10 mg twice daily. Sequenced material: CD8+ T cells sorted from blood, taken at week 4, from a patient treated with tofacitinib. These receptors were taken from a human donor with alopecia areata.

V usage is TRBV30 and J usage is TRBJ2-2; D uncertain. Germline CDR1 is GTSNPN and CDR2 is SVGIG (reference sequence). This CDR3 contains 13 residues. Trimming left V 0 bases short and J 5 bases short, with 7 bases between. CDR3 amino acids: CAWSVDGTGELFF. The CDR3 DNA reads TGTGCCTGGAGTGTGGACGGGACCGGGGAGCTGTTTTTT.

The J gene is TRBJ1-4, the V gene TRBV9; no reliable D call. Between the trimmed V and J ends, which lost 3 bases and 6 bases, there was a span of 9 bases. CDR1 SGDLS and CDR2 YYNGEE come from the germline V gene. This CDR3 comprises 13 residues. The CDR3: CASSAINDEKLFF. The CDR3 nucleotides read TGTGCCAGCAGCGCGATAAACGATGAAAAACTGTTTTTT.

The chain recombines TRBV5-6 with TRBJ2-7; D unclear. V was cut by 2 bases and J by 4 bases, with 10 bases left in between. This CDR3 has 13 amino acids. Per germline, CDR1 SGHDT and CDR2 YYEEEE. CDR3 loop: CASSFGQLYEQYF. In nucleotides, the CDR3 is TGTGCCAGCAGCTTTGGCCAGTTATACGAGCAGTACTTC.

This clone came up a few times. The chain has TRBV29-1 and TRBJ2-3; 9 bases fit TRBD2. Germline V gene data show CDR1 as SQVTM and CDR2 as ANQGSEA. J gave up 1 base and V 1 base, and 3 bases lay outside the gene matches. This CDR3 is 15 amino acids long. CDR3 nucleotide sequence: TGCAGCGTTGAAGGGGAGCGGGGGGGCACAGATACGCAGTATTTT. It specifies CSVEGERGGTDTQYF.

The V gene is TRBV6-6, the J gene TRBJ1-6; possibly TRBD1 for D (5 bases). The V end was cut by 3 bases, the J end by 7 bases, with 16 bases between. Looked up from germline, CDR1 is MNHNY and CDR2 is SVGAGI (reference sequence). The CDR3 sequence is 16 residues long. The chain's CDR3 is CASSYSVTEPNSPLHF. As DNA, the CDR3 is TGTGCCAGCAGTTATTCCGTGACAGAGCCGAATTCACCCCTCCACTTT.

This clone has only a few counts. CDR3 residues: CASSLVRDSYGYTF. The CDR3 DNA sequence: TGTGCCAGCAGCTTGGTTCGGGACAGCTATGGCTACACCTTC. This rearrangement joins TRBV5-6 to TRBJ1-2; TRBD1 matches at 7 bases. There are 14 residues in the CDR3. Trimming took 0 bases from V and 4 from J; bases not matched to a gene: 3. Germline V gene data show CDR1 as SGHDT and CDR2 as YYEEEE. The full variable domain, completed using reference TRBV5-6 and TRBJ1-2, is DAGVTQSPTHLIKTRGQQVTLRCSPKSGHDTVSWYQQALGQGPQFIFQYYEEEERQRGNFPDRFSGHQFPNYSSELNVNALLLGDSALYLCASSLVRDSYGYTFGSGTRLTVV.

This clone was seen just once. The V call is TRBV15, the J call TRBJ2-3; D could derive from TRBD1 or TRBD2 (5 bases each). Germline V gene sequence: CDR1 LNHNV, CDR2 YYDKDF (reference sequence). The CDR3 runs 14 residues. The V end lost 5 bases, the J end lost 3 bases, and 12 bases lay between the germline ends. This CDR3 reads CATSEGRTTDTQYF. CDR3 bases: TGTGCCACCAGCGAGGGACGGACAACAGATACGCAGTATTTT.

The chain is built from TRBV27 and TRBJ2-1; 7 bases fit TRBD1. There are 14 residues in the CDR3. V was clipped by 5 bases and J by 3 bases; unmatched bases: 4. Germline loops: CDR1 MNHEY, CDR2 SMNVEV (reference sequence). CDR3 region: CASSQGGYYNEQFF. CDR3 nucleotide sequence: TGTGCCAGCAGTCAAGGGGGCTACTACAATGAGCAGTTCTTC.

This clone showed up just a few times. J is TRBJ2-7 and V is TRBV29-1, with D possibly matching TRBD1 (5 bases). V was pared by 4 bases and J by 3 bases, with 13 bases between. This CDR3 region has 13 residues. Germline lookup yields CDR1 SQVTM and CDR2 ANQGSEA. The CDR3 sequence is CSVGVGHSYEQYF. The CDR3 bases are TGCAGCGTTGGGGTTGGACACAGCTACGAGCAGTACTTC.

This chain joins TRBV2 and TRBJ1-5; D unclear. The V end lost 3 bases, the J end lost 0 bases, and 9 bases lay between the germline ends. This CDR3 has 15 residues. Germline values: CDR1 SNHLY, CDR2 FYNNEI. For the CDR3, the DNA is TGTGCCAGCAGTGACCCAAATTATAGCAATCAGCCCCAGCATTTT. It is translated as CASSDPNYSNQPQHF. Full variable domain (rest looked up from reference TRBV2 and TRBJ1-5): EPEVTQTPSHQVTQMGQEVILRCVPISNHLYFYWYRQILGQKVEFLVSFYNNEISEKSEIFDDQFSVERPDGSNFTLKIRSTKLEDSAMYFCASSDPNYSNQPQHFGDGTRLSIL.

As concerns this clone: Other nucleotide sequences from this sample produce the same CDR3. The chain links TRBV29-1 to TRBJ2-5, with no clear D. Trimming removed 4 bases at V and 3 bases at J, with 3 bases between. Germline CDR1 is SQVTM and CDR2 is ANQGSEA. The CDR3 runs 10 residues. CDR3 in amino acids: CSVVEETQYF. Here the CDR3 DNA reads TGCAGCGTTGTTGAAGAGACCCAGTACTTC. The whole variable domain, remainder taken from reference TRBV29-1 and TRBJ2-5, is SAVISQKPSRDICQRGTSLTIQCQVDSQVTMMFWYRQQPGQSLTLIATANQGSEATYESGFVIDKFPISRPNLTFSTLTVSNMSPEDSSIYLCSVVEETQYFGPGTRLLVL.

The DNA of the CDR3 is TGTGCCAGTAGTCAGGGTAGTCGGCCCCAGCATTTT. As protein: CASSQGSRPQHF. The chain combines TRBV19 with TRBJ1-5, with D possibly being TRBD1 (5 bases). The V end lost 5 bases, the J end lost 9 bases, and 11 bases lay between the germline ends. The CDR3 contains 12 residues. Germline loops: CDR1 LNHDA, CDR2 SQIVND (reference sequence). The whole variable domain, filled in from reference TRBV19 and TRBJ1-5, reads DGGITQSPKYLFRKEGQNVTLSCEQNLNHDAMYWYRQDPGQGLRLIYYSQIVNDFQKGDIAEGYSVSREKKESFPLTVTSAQKNPTAFYLCASSQGSRPQHFGDGTRLSIL.

The chain carries TRBV29-1 and TRBJ2-1, with 9 bases that match TRBD2. The CDR3 totals 15 residues. V lost 3 bases and J lost 4; bases outside the gene matches: 7. Germline assignment: CDR1 SQVTM and CDR2 ANQGSEA. This chain's CDR3 is CSVEALAGRYNEQFF. The CDR3 DNA reads as TGCAGCGTTGAGGCGCTAGCGGGGAGGTACAATGAGCAGTTCTTC.

Only a few counts were recorded for this clone. The chain recombines TRBV23-1 with TRBJ2-7; D might be TRBD1 (5 bases). TRBV23-1 is an ORF, with its function uncertain. V lost 6 bases, J lost 0 bases, and 15 bases lay in between. The CDR3 runs to 15 residues. CDR3 residues: CASRPPNRSSYEQYF. For the CDR3, the DNA is TGCGCCAGCAGACCCCCCAACAGGAGCTCCTACGAGCAGTACTTC.

The rearrangement uses TRBV29-1 and TRBJ1-2, with D perhaps TRBD1 (5 bases). The V and J ends lost 7 bases and 0 bases respectively, with 12 bases between them. Germline CDR1 and CDR2: SQVTM and ANQGSEA. This CDR3 is built from 13 residues. CDR3 residues: CSGVTETNYGYTF. The CDR3 DNA reads as TGCAGCGGTGTGACAGAGACTAACTATGGCTACACCTTC.

This clone showed up just a few times. The chain joins TRBV29-1 to TRBJ2-5; possibly TRBD1 for D (6 bases). The CDR3 is 14 residues long. The V and J ends lost 5 bases and 5 bases respectively, with 18 bases between them. Germline assignment: CDR1 SQVTM and CDR2 ANQGSEA. The CDR3 loop is CSVLRRTVSETQYF. The CDR3 nucleotides read TGCAGCGTTCTCCGACGGACAGTCTCGGAGACCCAGTACTTC.

V is TRBV29-1 and J is TRBJ2-2; D gene uncertain. The CDR3 contains 12 residues. Between the trimmed V and J ends, which lost 2 bases and 6 bases, there was a span of 7 bases. CDR1 is SQVTM, CDR2 ANQGSEA, per germline. CDR3 DNA: TGCAGCGTTGAATGGATTCCCGGGGAGCTGTTTTTT. It is translated as CSVEWIPGELFF.

The V call is TRBV27, the J call TRBJ1-5, with D perhaps matching TRBD1 (6 bases). V was clipped by 6 bases and J by 6 bases, with 15 bases between them. CDR3 length: 14 amino acids. CDR1 is MNHEY, CDR2 SMNVEV, per germline (reference sequence). The CDR3 nucleotides read TGTGCCAGCAGCCGGGTAGGGGGAAGTCAGCCCCAGCATTTT. Its protein is CASSRVGGSQPQHF.

This rearrangement joins TRBV4-3 to TRBJ1-5, with 9 bases matching TRBD1. V dropped 0 bases and J dropped 4; count of bases not matched to a gene: 10. CDR1 is LGHNA, CDR2 YSLEER, per germline. CDR3 length: 18 amino acids. CDR3 residues: CASSQEPATGGENQPQHF. DNA for the CDR3: TGCGCCAGCAGCCAAGAGCCCGCCACAGGGGGCGAAAATCAGCCCCAGCATTTT.

The chain employs TRBV30 and TRBJ2-2, with D possibly TRBD1 on 5 matching bases. This CDR3 contains 14 residues. The V gene's germline CDR1 is GTSNPN and CDR2 SVGIG (reference sequence). Trimming removed 8 bases from V and 1 base from J, with 14 bases in between. CDR3 sequence (DNA): TGTGCCGGCTACTACGACAGGAACACCGGGGAGCTGTTTTTT. It specifies CAGYYDRNTGELFF.

CDR3 loop: CASSYETQGQSGYTF. DNA for the CDR3: TGTGCCAGCAGTTACGAAACTCAGGGACAGAGTGGCTACACCTTC. This chain connects TRBV6-5 to TRBJ1-2; 7 bases agree with TRBD1. The V gene's germline CDR1 is MNHEY and CDR2 SVGAGI. J was trimmed by 7 bases and V by 2 bases; bases with no gene match: 10. This CDR3 comprises 15 residues.

This clone occurred once. The V and J genes are TRBV2 and TRBJ1-5; D call uncertain. Per the germline V gene, CDR1 is SNHLY and CDR2 is FYNNEI. With 7 bases removed from V and 3 bases from J, the gap between germline ends came to 10 bases. The CDR3 totals 13 residues. The CDR3 DNA reads TGTGCCAGCATGGGTCTACTCAATCAGCCCCAGCATTTT. It encodes CASMGLLNQPQHF.

The genes are TRBV4-1 and TRBJ2-7; D possibly corresponds to TRBD1 (5 bases). CDR3 length equals 14 residues. Germline V lookup: CDR1 MGHRA, CDR2 YSYEKL. V was pared by 3 bases and J by 3 bases, with 12 bases between. The CDR3 is CASSHPRQLYEQYF. The DNA of the CDR3 is TGCGCCAGCAGCCACCCTCGACAGCTCTACGAGCAGTACTTC.

V is TRBV29-1 and J is TRBJ1-2, with TRBD1 identical over 8 bases. V was clipped by 6 bases and J by 7 bases; unmatched bases: 10. This CDR3 comprises 13 residues. The germline gives CDR1 SQVTM, CDR2 ANQGSEA. CDR3 loop: CSVPMDRDGGYTF. DNA for the CDR3: TGCAGCGTCCCTATGGACAGGGACGGTGGCTACACCTTC.

This sequence joins TRBV11-2 and TRBJ2-3; no reliable D call. The CDR3 is 11 amino acids. In germline, CDR1 is SGHAT, CDR2 FQNNGV. V was clipped by 3 bases and J by 5 bases, with 3 bases between them. This CDR3 reads CASSLRDTQYF. CDR3 coding DNA: TGTGCCAGCAGCTTGAGAGATACGCAGTATTTT.